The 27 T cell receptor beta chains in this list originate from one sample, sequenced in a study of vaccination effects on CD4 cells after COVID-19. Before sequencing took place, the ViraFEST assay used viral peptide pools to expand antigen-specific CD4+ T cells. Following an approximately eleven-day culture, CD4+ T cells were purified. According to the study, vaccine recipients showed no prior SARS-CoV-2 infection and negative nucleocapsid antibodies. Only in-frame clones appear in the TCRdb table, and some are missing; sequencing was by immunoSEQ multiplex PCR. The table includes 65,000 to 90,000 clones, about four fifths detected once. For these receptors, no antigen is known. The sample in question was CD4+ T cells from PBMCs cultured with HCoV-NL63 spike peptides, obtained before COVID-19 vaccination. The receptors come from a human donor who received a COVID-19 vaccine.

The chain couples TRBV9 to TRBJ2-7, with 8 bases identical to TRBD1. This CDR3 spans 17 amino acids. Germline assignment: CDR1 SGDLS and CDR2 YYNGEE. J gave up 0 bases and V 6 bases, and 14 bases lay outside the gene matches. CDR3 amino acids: CASTNSNRDRSSYEQYV. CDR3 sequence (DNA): TGTGCCAGCACCAATTCCAACCGGGACAGGAGCTCCTACGAGCAGTACGTC.

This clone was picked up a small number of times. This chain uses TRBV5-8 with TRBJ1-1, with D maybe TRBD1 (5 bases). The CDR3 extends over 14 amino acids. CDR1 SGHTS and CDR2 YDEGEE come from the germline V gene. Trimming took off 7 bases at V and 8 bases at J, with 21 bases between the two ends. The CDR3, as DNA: TGTGCCAGCCCCGTATTACAGGTTCGGCACGAAGCTTTCTTT. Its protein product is CASPVLQVRHEAFF.

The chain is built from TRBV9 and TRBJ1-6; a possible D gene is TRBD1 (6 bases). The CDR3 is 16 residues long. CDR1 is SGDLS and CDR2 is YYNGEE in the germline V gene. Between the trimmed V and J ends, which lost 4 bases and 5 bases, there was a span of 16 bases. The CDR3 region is CASSPSPGTNNSPLHF. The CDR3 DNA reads TGTGCCAGCAGCCCCAGCCCTGGGACAAATAATTCACCCCTCCACTTT.

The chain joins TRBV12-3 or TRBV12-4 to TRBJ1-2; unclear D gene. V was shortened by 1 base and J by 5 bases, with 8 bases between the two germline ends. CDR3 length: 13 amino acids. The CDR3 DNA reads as TGTGCCAGCAGTTTAGTCCCTCATTATGGCTACACCTTC. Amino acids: CASSLVPHYGYTF.

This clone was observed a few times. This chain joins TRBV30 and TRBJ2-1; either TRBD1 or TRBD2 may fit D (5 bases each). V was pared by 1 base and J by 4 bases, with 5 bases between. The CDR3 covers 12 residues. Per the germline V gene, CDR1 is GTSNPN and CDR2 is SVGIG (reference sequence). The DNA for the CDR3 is TGTGCCTGGAGTGGGGGGTACAATGAGCAGTTCTTC. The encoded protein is CAWSGGYNEQFF.

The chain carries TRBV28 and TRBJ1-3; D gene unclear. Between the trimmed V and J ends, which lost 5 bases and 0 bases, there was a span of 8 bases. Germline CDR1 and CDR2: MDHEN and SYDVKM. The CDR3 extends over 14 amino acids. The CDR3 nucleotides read TGTGCCAGCAGTCCAATATACTCTGGAAACACCATATATTTT. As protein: CASSPIYSGNTIYF.

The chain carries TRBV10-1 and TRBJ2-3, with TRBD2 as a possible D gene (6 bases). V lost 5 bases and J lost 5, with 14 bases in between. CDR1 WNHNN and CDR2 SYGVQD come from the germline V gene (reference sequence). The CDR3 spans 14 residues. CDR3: CASSSGTGRDTQYF. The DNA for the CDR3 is TGCGCCAGCAGTTCCGGGACCGGGAGAGATACGCAGTATTTT.

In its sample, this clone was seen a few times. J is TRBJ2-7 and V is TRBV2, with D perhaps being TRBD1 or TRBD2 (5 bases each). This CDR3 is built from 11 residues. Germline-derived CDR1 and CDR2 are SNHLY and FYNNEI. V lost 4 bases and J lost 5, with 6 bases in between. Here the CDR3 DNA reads TGTGCCAGCAGTGCGGGGCACGAGCAGTACGTC. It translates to CASSAGHEQYV.

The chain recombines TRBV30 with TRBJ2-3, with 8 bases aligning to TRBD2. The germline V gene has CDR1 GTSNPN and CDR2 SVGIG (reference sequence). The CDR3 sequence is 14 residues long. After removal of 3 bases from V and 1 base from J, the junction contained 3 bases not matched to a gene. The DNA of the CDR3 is TGTGCCTGGAGGTATAGCGGGGGCACAGATACGCAGTATTTT. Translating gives CAWRYSGGTDTQYF. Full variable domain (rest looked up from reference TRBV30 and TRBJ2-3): SQTIHQWPATLVQPVGSPLSLECTVEGTSNPNLYWYRQAAGRGLQLLFYSVGIGQISSEVPQNLSASRPQDRQFILSSKKLLLSDSGFYLCAWRYSGGTDTQYFGPGTRLTVL.

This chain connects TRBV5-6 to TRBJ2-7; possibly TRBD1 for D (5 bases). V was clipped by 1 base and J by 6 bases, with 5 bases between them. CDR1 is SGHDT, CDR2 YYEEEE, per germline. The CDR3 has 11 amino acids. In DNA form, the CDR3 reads TGTGCCAGCAGCTTGCAGGGCGAGCAGTACGTC. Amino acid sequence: CASSLQGEQYV.

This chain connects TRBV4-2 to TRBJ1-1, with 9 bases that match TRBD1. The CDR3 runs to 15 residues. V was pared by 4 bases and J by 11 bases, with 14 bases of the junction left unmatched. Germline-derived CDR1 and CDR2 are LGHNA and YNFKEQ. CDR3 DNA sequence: TGTGCCAGCAGCCTTGGACAGGGGCCTAGAAGAGAGGCTTTCTTT. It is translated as CASSLGQGPRREAFF.

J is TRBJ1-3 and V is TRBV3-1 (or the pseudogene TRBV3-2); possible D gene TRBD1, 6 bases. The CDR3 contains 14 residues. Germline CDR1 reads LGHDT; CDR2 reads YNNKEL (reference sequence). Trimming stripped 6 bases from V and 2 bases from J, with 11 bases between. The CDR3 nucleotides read TGTGCCAGCAGTTCACAGGGACCTGGAAACACCATATATTTT. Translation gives CASSSQGPGNTIYF.

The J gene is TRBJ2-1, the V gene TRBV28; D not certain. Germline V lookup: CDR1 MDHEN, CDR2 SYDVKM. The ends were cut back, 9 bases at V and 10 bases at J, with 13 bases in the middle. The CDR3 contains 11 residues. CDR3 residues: CASNMRGEQFF. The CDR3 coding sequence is TGTGCCAGTAATATGCGTGGGGAGCAGTTCTTC.

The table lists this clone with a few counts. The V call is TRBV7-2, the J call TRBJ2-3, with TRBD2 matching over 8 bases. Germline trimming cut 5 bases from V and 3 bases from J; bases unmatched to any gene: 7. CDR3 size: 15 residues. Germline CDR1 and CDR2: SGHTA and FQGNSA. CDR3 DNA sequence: TGTGCCAGCAGCGATAAAGCGGGGGTGACAGATACGCAGTATTTT. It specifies CASSDKAGVTDTQYF.

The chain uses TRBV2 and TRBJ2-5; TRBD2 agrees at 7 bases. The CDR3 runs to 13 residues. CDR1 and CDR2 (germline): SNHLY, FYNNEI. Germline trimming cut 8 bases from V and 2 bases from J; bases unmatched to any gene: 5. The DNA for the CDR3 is TGTGCCAGCGCTGGCGGGGGACAAGAGACCCAGTACTTC. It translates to CASAGGGQETQYF. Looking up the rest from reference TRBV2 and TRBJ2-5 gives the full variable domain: EPEVTQTPSHQVTQMGQEVILRCVPISNHLYFYWYRQILGQKVEFLVSFYNNEISEKSEIFDDQFSVERPDGSNFTLKIRSTKLEDSAMYFCASAGGGQETQYFGPGTRLLVL.

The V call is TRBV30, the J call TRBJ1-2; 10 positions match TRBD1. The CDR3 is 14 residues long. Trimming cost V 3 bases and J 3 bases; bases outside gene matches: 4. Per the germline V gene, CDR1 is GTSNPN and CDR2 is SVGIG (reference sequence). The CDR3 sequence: CAWRETGGDYGYTF. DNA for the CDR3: TGTGCCTGGAGGGAGACAGGGGGCGACTATGGCTACACCTTC.

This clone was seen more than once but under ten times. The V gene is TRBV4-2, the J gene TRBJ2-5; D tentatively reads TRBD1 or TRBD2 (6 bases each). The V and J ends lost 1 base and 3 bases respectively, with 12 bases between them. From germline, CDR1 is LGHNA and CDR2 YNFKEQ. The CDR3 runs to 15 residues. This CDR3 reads CASSQGGASEETQYF. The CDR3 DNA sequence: TGTGCCAGCAGCCAAGGGGGGGCTAGCGAAGAGACCCAGTACTTC.

CDR3 residues: CASSARSDYSNQPQHF. CDR3 DNA sequence: TGCGCCAGCAGCGCCCGTTCCGATTATAGCAATCAGCCCCAGCATTTT. The V gene is TRBV5-1, the J gene TRBJ1-5; D unclear. With 4 bases removed from V and 0 bases from J, the gap between germline ends came to 14 bases. CDR3 length: 16 amino acids. The V gene's germline CDR1 is SGHRS and CDR2 YFSETQ.

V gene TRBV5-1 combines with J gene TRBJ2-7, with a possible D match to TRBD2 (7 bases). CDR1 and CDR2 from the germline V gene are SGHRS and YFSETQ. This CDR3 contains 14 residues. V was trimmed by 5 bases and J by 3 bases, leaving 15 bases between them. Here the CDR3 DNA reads TGCGCCAGCAGAGATGAGGGGGGGAGCTACGAGCAGTACGTC. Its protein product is CASRDEGGSYEQYV.

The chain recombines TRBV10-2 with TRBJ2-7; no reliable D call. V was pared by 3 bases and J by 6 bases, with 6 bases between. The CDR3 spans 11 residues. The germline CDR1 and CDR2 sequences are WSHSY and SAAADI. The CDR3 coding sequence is TGCGCCAGCAGTGATATGGGCGAGCAGTACGTC. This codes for CASSDMGEQYV.

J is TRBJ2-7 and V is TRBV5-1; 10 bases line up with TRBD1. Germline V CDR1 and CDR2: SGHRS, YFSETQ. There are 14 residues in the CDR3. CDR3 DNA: TGCGCCAGCAGCTTGGACTCCGGGACAGGGGCCTTCCACGTC. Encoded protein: CASSLDSGTGAFHV.

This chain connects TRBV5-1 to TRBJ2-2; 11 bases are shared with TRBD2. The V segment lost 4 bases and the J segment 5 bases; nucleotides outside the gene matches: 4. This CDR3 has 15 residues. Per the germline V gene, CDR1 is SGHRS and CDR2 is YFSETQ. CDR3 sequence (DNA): TGCGCCAGCAGCATACTAGCGGGGGAGACCGGGGAGCTGTTTTTT. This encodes CASSILAGETGELFF.

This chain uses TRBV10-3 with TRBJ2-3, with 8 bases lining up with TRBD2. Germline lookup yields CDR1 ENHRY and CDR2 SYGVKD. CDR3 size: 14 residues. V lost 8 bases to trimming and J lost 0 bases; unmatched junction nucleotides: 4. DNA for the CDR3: TGTGCCATCGGGAGCGGGGGTAGCACAGATACGCAGTATTTT. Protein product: CAIGSGGSTDTQYF.

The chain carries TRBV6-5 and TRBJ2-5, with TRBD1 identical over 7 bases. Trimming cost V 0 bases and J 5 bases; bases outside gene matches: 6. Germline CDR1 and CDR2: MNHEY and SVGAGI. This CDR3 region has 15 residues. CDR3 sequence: CASSYSWQGEETQYF. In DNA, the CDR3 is TGTGCCAGCAGTTACTCATGGCAGGGGGAGGAGACCCAGTACTTC.

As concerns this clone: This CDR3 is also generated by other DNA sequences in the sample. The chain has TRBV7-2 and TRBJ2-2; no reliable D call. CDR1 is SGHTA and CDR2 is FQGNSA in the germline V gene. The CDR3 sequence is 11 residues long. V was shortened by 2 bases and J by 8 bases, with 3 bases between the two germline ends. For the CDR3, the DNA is TGTGCCAGCAGCTTAAGAGGGGAGCTGTTTTTT. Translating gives CASSLRGELFF.

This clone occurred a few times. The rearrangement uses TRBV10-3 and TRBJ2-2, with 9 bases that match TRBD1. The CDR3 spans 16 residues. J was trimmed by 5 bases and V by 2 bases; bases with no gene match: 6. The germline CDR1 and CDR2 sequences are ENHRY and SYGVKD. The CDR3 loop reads CAISETTGGWTGELFF. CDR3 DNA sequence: TGTGCCATCAGTGAGACTACAGGGGGCTGGACCGGGGAGCTGTTTTTT.

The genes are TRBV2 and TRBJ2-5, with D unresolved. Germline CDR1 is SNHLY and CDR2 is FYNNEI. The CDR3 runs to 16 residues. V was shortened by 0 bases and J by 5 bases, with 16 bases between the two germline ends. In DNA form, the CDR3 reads TGTGCCAGCAGTGAAGCGGGCCGGCGGATATACGAGACCCAGTACTTC. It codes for CASSEAGRRIYETQYF.